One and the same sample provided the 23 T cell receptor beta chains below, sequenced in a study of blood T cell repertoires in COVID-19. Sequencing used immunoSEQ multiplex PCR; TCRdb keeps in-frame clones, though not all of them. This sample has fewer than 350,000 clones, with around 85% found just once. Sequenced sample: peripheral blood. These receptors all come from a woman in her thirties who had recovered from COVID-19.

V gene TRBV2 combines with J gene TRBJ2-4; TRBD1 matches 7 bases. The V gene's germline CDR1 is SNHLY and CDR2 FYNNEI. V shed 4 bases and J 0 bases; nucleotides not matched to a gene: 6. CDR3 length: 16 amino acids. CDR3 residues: CASSVDRSLAKNIQYF. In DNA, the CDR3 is TGTGCCAGCAGTGTGGACAGGAGCCTAGCCAAAAACATTCAGTACTTC.

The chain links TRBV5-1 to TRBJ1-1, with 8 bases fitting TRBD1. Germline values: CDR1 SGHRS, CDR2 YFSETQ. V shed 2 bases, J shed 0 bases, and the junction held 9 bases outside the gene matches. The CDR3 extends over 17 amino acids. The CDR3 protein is CASSFEGTGTLNTEAFF. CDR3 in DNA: TGCGCCAGCAGCTTCGAGGGGACAGGAACTCTGAACACTGAAGCTTTCTTT.

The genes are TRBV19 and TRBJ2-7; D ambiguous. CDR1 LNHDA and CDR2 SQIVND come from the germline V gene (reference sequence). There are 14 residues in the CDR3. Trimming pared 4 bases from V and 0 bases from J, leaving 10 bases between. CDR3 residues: CASSSAGSSYEQYF. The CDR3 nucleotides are TGTGCCAGTAGTAGTGCCGGTAGCTCCTACGAGCAGTACTTC.

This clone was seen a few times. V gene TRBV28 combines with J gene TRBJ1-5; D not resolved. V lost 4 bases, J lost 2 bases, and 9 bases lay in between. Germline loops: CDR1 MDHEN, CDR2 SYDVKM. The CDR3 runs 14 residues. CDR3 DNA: TGTGCCAGCAGTTCTGGCGGGGGCAATCAGCCCCAGCATTTT. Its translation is CASSSGGGNQPQHF. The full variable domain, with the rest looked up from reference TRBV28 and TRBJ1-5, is DVKVTQSSRYLVKRTGEKVFLECVQDMDHENMFWYRQDPGLGLRLIYFSYDVKMKEKGDIPEGYSVSREKKERFSLILESASTNQTSMYLCASSSGGGNQPQHFGDGTRLSIL.

The CDR3 region has the DNA TGTGCCAGCAGCTTGGCAATGGCCAACACCGGGGAGCTGTTTTTT. It encodes CASSLAMANTGELFF. The J gene is TRBJ2-2, the V gene TRBV5-6; D is unclear. V lost 0 bases and J 2 bases, leaving 8 bases between the germline ends. CDR1 is SGHDT, CDR2 YYEEEE, per germline. The CDR3 covers 15 residues.

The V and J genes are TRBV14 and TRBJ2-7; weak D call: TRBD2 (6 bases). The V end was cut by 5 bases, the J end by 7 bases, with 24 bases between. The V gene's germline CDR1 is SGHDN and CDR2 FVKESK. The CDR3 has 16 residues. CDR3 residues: CASSSEVQGLRIEQYF. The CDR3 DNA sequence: TGTGCCAGCAGCAGCGAAGTCCAGGGACTGCGAATTGAGCAGTACTTC.

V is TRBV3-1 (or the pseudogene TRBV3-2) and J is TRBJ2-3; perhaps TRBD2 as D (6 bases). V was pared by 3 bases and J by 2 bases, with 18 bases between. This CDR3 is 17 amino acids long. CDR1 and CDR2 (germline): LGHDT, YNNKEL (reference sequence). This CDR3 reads CASSQGTRRTNTDTQYF. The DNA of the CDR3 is TGTGCCAGCAGCCAGGGGACTCGGCGAACGAACACAGATACGCAGTATTTT.

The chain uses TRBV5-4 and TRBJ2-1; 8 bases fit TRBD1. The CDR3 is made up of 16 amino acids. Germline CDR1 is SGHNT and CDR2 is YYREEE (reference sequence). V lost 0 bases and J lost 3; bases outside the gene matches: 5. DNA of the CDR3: TGTGCCAGCAGCTTGGCAGGGGGCCGGTACTACAATGAGCAGTTCTTC. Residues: CASSLAGGRYYNEQFF.

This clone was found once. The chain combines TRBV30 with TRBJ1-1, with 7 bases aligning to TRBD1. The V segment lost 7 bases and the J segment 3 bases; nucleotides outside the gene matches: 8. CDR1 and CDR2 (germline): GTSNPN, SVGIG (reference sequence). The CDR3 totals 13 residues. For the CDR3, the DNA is TGTGCCTTGGACAGGTTGGGGGACACTGAAGCTTTCTTT. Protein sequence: CALDRLGDTEAFF.

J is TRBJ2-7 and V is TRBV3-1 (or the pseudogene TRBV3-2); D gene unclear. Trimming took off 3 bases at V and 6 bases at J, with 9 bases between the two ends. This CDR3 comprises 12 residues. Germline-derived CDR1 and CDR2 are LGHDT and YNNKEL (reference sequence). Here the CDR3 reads CASSQTQREQYF. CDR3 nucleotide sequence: TGTGCCAGCAGCCAGACCCAGCGCGAGCAGTACTTC.

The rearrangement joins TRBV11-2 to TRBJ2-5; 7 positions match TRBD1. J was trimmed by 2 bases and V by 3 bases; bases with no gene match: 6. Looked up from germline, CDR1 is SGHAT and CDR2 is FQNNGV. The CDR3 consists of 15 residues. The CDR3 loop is CASSLRGTDQETQYF. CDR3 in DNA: TGTGCCAGCAGCTTGCGTGGGACAGATCAAGAGACCCAGTACTTC.

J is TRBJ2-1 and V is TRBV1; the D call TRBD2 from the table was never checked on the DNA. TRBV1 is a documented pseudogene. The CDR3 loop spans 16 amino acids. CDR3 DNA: TGCACCAGCAGCCAAAAATCCTCGGGTTGCTACAATGAGCAGTTCTTC. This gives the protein CTSSQKSSGCYNEQFF.

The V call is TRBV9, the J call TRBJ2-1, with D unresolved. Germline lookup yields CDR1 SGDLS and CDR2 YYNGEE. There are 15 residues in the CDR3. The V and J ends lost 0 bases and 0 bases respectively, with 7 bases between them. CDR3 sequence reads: CASSVEMSSYNEQFF. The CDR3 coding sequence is TGTGCCAGCAGCGTAGAGATGAGCTCCTACAATGAGCAGTTCTTC.

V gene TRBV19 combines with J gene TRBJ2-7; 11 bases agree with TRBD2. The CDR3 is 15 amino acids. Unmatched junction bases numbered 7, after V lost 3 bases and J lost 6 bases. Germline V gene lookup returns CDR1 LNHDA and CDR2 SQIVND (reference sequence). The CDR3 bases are TGTGCCAGTAGTATTAGCGGGGGGGTAACGGGCGAGCAGTACTTC. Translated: CASSISGGVTGEQYF.

CDR3 sequence: CASSPGGPSPLHF. The CDR3, as DNA: TGTGCCAGCAGTCCAGGGGGTCCTTCACCCCTCCACTTT. The rearrangement links TRBV12-3 or TRBV12-4 to TRBJ1-6; 7 bases agree with TRBD1. The CDR3 is 13 residues long. The ends lost 5 bases at V and 9 bases at J; junction bases unmatched: 4.

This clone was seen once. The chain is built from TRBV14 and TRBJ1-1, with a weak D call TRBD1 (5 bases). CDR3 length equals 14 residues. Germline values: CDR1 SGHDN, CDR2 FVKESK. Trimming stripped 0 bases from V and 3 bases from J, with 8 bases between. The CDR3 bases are TGTGCCAGCAGCCAAGAGGGACTCCACACTGAAGCTTTCTTT. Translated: CASSQEGLHTEAFF.

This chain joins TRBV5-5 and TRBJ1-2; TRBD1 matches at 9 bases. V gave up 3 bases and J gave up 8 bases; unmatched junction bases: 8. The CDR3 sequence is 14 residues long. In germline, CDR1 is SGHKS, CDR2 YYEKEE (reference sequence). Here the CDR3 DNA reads TGTGCCAGCAGCTCCCCCGGGACAGGGTCCGGCTACACCTTC. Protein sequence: CASSSPGTGSGYTF.

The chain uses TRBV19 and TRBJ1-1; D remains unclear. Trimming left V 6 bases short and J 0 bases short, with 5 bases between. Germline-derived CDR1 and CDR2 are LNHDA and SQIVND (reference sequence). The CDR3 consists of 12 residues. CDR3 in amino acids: CASRQMNTEAFF. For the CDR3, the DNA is TGTGCCAGTAGACAAATGAACACTGAAGCTTTCTTT.

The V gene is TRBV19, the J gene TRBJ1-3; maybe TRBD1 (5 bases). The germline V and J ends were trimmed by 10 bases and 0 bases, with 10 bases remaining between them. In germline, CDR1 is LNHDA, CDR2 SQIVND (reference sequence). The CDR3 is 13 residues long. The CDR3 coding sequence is TGTGCCACCCGACAGATCTCTGGAAACACCATATATTTT. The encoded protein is CATRQISGNTIYF.

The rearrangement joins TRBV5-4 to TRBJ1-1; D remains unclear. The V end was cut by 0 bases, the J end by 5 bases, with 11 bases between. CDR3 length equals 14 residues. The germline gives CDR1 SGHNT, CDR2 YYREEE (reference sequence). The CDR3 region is CASSLVGGQTEAFF. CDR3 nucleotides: TGTGCCAGCAGCTTGGTGGGCGGGCAGACTGAAGCTTTCTTT.

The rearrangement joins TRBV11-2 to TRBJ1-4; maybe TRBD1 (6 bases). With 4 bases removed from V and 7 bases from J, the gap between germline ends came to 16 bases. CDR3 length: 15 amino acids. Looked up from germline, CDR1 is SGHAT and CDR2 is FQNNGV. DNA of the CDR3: TGTGCCAGCAGCTCACGGACAGTTTTAGGTGAAAAACTGTTTTTT. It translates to CASSSRTVLGEKLFF. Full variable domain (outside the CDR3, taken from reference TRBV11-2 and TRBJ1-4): EAGVAQSPRYKIIEKRQSVAFWCNPISGHATLYWYQQILGQGPKLLIQFQNNGVVDDSQLPKDRFSAERLKGVDSTLKIQPAKLEDSAVYLCASSSRTVLGEKLFFGSGTQLSVL.

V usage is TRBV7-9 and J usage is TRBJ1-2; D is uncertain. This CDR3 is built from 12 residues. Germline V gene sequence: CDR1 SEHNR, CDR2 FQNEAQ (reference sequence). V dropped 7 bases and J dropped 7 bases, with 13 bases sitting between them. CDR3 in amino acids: CASTTGSAGYTF. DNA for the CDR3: TGTGCCAGCACGACCGGGTCTGCTGGCTACACCTTC.

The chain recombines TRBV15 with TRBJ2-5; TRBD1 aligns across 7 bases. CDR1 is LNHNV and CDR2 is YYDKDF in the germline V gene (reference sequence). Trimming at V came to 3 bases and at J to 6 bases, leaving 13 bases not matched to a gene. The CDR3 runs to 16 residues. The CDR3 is CATSRDGTVQKKTQYF. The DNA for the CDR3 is TGTGCCACCAGCAGGGACGGGACAGTCCAAAAAAAGACCCAGTACTTC. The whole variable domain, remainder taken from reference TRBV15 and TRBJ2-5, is DAMVIQNPRYQVTQFGKPVTLSCSQTLNHNVMYWYQQKSSQAPKLLFHYYDKDFNNEADTPDNFQSRRPNTSFCFLDIRSPGLGDTAMYLCATSRDGTVQKKTQYFGPGTRLLVL.